This T cell receptor beta chain was recovered during a study of blood T cell repertoires in COVID-19. The CDR3 totals 14 residues. In germline, CDR1 is SEHNR, CDR2 FQNEAQ (reference sequence). The ends were cut back, 5 bases at V and 5 bases at J, with 13 bases in the middle. The protocol was immunoSEQ multiplex PCR, while the TCRdb copy is restricted to in-frame clones and leaves out a portion. The sample yields about 240,000 clones, 80% to 85% seen once. This chain joins TRBV7-9 and TRBJ1-5; D may be TRBD1 (5 bases). This TCR was recovered from an older woman with active or convalescent COVID-19. The sequenced sample was peripheral blood. CDR3 residues: CASSPGNVHQPQHF. CDR3 nucleotides: TGTGCCAGCAGCCCAGGGAACGTCCATCAGCCCCAGCATTTT.